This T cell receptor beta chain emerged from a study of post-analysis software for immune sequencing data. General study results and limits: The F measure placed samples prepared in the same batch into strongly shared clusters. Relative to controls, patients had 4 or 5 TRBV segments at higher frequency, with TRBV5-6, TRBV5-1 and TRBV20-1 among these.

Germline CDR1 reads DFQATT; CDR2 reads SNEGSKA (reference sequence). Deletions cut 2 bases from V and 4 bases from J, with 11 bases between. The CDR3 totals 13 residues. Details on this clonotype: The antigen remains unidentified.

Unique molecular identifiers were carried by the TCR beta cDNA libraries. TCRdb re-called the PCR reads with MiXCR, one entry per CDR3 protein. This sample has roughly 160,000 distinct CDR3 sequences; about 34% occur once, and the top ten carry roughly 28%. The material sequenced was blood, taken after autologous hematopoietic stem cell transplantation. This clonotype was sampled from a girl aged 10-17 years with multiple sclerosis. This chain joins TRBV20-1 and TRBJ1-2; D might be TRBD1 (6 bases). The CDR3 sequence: CSARLQGGYGYTF. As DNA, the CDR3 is TGCAGTGCTAGATTACAGGGAGGCTATGGCTACACCTTC.